Shown below are 21 T cell receptor beta chains from a single sample sequenced in a study of blood T cell repertoires in COVID-19. The data were produced by immunoSEQ multiplex PCR, yet TCRdb's version contains in-frame clones alone and is incomplete. The sample carries 150,000 to 200,000 clones, roughly four fifths recorded once. Sequences were obtained from peripheral blood. The origin of the receptors is a human donor in a cohort sampled during active COVID-19.

The rearrangement uses TRBV29-1 and TRBJ2-1; no firm D call. This CDR3 contains 12 residues. Germline CDR1 and CDR2: SQVTM and ANQGSEA. V lost 4 bases, J lost 2 bases, and 6 bases lay in between. Written as DNA, the CDR3 is TGCAGCGTTGGGCAAACCTACAATGAGCAGTTCTTC. Its protein is CSVGQTYNEQFF.

The chain employs TRBV2 and TRBJ2-7, with D tentatively TRBD2 (6 bases). Germline V gene lookup returns CDR1 SNHLY and CDR2 FYNNEI. CDR3 length: 13 amino acids. Between the trimmed V and J ends, which lost 6 bases and 6 bases, there was a span of 15 bases. CDR3 in amino acids: CASRGGLGPEQYF. The CDR3, as DNA: TGTGCCAGCAGGGGGGGTTTAGGGCCCGAGCAGTACTTC.

The chain links TRBV5-4 to TRBJ1-2; 9 nucleotides align to TRBD1. Germline trimming cut 4 bases from V and 3 bases from J; bases unmatched to any gene: 10. From germline, CDR1 is SGHNT and CDR2 YYREEE (reference sequence). The CDR3 totals 16 residues. The CDR3 protein is CASSPTRDRVHYGYTF. CDR3 coding DNA: TGTGCCAGCAGCCCGACCCGGGACAGGGTTCACTATGGCTACACCTTC. The variable domain in full, completed from reference TRBV5-4 and TRBJ1-2, reads ETGVTQSPTHLIKTRGQQVTLRCSSQSGHNTVSWYQQALGQGPQFIFQYYREEENGRGNFPPRFSGLQFPNYSSELNVNALELDDSALYLCASSPTRDRVHYGYTFGSGTRLTVV.

This clone has only one observation. As DNA, the CDR3 is TGCGCCAGCAGCTTAGGGGATTCACCCCTCCACTTT. It yields the protein CASSLGDSPLHF. J is TRBJ1-6 and V is TRBV5-1; D possibly corresponds to TRBD1 (5 bases). Germline values: CDR1 SGHRS, CDR2 YFSETQ. This CDR3 comprises 12 residues. V was shortened by 2 bases and J by 8 bases, with 5 bases between the two germline ends. The full variable domain, with the rest looked up from reference TRBV5-1 and TRBJ1-6, is KAGVTQTPRYLIKTRGQQVTLSCSPISGHRSVSWYQQTPGQGLQFLFEYFSETQRNKGNFPGRFSGRQFSNSRSEMNVSTLELGDSALYLCASSLGDSPLHFGNGTRLTVT.

The chain uses TRBV28 and TRBJ2-1; a weak D match, TRBD1 (5 bases). Trimming took 1 base from V and 10 from J, leaving 14 bases between them. Germline CDR1 is MDHEN and CDR2 is SYDVKM. There are 14 residues in the CDR3. CDR3 sequence (DNA): TGTGCCAGCAGTTTATACACTCAGGGTGGGGAGCAGTTCTTC. It encodes CASSLYTQGGEQFF.

This clone has just a few counts. This chain uses TRBV4-3 with TRBJ1-3; no clear D gene. Germline V gene lookup returns CDR1 LGHNA and CDR2 YSLEER. The CDR3 loop spans 15 amino acids. V shed 2 bases and J shed 4 bases, with 12 bases lying between them. The CDR3 DNA reads TGCGCCAGCAGCCAATGGAGGGTGGAAGGAAACACCATATATTTT. It encodes CASSQWRVEGNTIYF.

The chain is built from TRBV7-3 and TRBJ2-5; weak D call: TRBD2 (7 bases). Germline-derived CDR1 and CDR2 are SGHTA and FQGTGA. CDR3 length equals 15 residues. The V and J ends lost 4 bases and 5 bases respectively, with 17 bases between them. CDR3 in DNA: TGTGCCAGCAGCTCCCAGGGGCACGGGGGGGAGACCCAGTACTTC. Its protein is CASSSQGHGGETQYF.

The sample holds a few counts of this clone. The chain recombines TRBV6-5 with TRBJ2-2; unclear D gene. The CDR3 loop spans 14 amino acids. V lost 6 bases to trimming and J lost 4 bases, with 12 bases between them. Germline-derived CDR1 and CDR2 are MNHEY and SVGAGI. CDR3 amino acids: CASRSGSGTGELFF. The CDR3 region has the DNA TGTGCCAGCAGGTCAGGATCTGGCACCGGGGAGCTGTTTTTT.

The CDR3 sequence: CASSLTQGGEQFF. The CDR3 DNA sequence: TGTGCCAGCAGCTTAACTCAGGGCGGCGAGCAGTTCTTC. This rearrangement joins TRBV11-3 to TRBJ2-1; weak D call: TRBD1 (5 bases). The V gene's germline CDR1 is SGHNT and CDR2 YENEEA. Trimming stripped 2 bases from V and 10 bases from J, with 12 bases between. This CDR3 is 13 amino acids long.

A single count supports this clone. The rearrangement links TRBV2 to TRBJ2-3, with 8 bases that match TRBD1. The J segment lost 5 bases and the V segment lost 7 bases, leaving 5 bases of the junction unmatched. The CDR3 has 13 amino acids. Germline CDR1 is SNHLY and CDR2 is FYNNEI. CDR3 region: CASTRDRGDTQYF. For the CDR3, the DNA is TGTGCCAGCACCAGAGACAGGGGAGATACGCAGTATTTT. Using reference TRBV2 and TRBJ2-3 for the parts outside the CDR3, the full variable domain is EPEVTQTPSHQVTQMGQEVILRCVPISNHLYFYWYRQILGQKVEFLVSFYNNEISEKSEIFDDQFSVERPDGSNFTLKIRSTKLEDSAMYFCASTRDRGDTQYFGPGTRLTVL.

The table lists this clone with a count of one. The chain joins TRBV7-8 to TRBJ2-2; D remains ambiguous. Germline CDR1 and CDR2: SGHVS and FQNEAQ. The length of the CDR3 is 14 residues. V was shortened by 5 bases and J by 1 base, with 8 bases between the two germline ends. Here the CDR3 reads CASSIRLNTGELFF. The CDR3 DNA reads as TGTGCCAGCAGCATTAGATTGAACACCGGGGAGCTGTTTTTT.

J is TRBJ2-3 and V is TRBV4-3; 9 bases align to TRBD2. V lost 0 bases to trimming and J lost 0 bases; unmatched junction nucleotides: 7. The length of the CDR3 is 18 residues. Per germline, CDR1 LGHNA and CDR2 YSLEER. The CDR3 loop reads CASSQEPSLAGSTDTQYF. The DNA of the CDR3 is TGCGCCAGCAGCCAAGAGCCATCCCTAGCGGGGAGCACAGATACGCAGTATTTT.

V is TRBV4-1 and J is TRBJ1-2, with a possible D match to TRBD1 (6 bases). Trimming took 3 bases from V and 2 from J, leaving 16 bases between them. The CDR3 is made up of 16 amino acids. Germline V lookup: CDR1 MGHRA, CDR2 YSYEKL. CDR3 region: CASSHTEGGGNYGYTF. CDR3 DNA: TGCGCCAGCAGCCATACCGAGGGGGGGGGAAACTATGGCTACACCTTC.

This chain joins TRBV11-2 and TRBJ1-2, with a possible D match to TRBD1 (6 bases). Germline V gene lookup returns CDR1 SGHAT and CDR2 FQNNGV. The V end lost 4 bases, the J end lost 1 base, and 7 bases lay between the germline ends. The CDR3 consists of 13 residues. CDR3 loop: CASSSRGNYGYTF. The CDR3 coding sequence is TGTGCCAGCAGCTCCAGGGGTAACTATGGCTACACCTTC.

The chain uses TRBV14 and TRBJ1-4; no reliable D call. Germline CDR1 is SGHDN and CDR2 is FVKESK. Trimming shortened V by 0 bases and J by 10 bases, and 6 bases separated the two germline ends. This CDR3 is 12 amino acids long. CDR3 nucleotide sequence: TGTGCCAGCAGCCAAGATCCTACAAAACTGTTTTTT. Protein: CASSQDPTKLFF.

This chain connects TRBV7-9 to TRBJ1-2; TRBD1 agrees at 9 bases. CDR3 length: 17 residues. V shed 0 bases, J shed 0 bases, and the junction held 5 bases outside the gene matches. Germline V lookup: CDR1 SEHNR, CDR2 FQNEAQ (reference sequence). The DNA for the CDR3 is TGTGCCAGCAGCTTAGCGCGGGACAGGGAATCTAACTATGGCTACACCTTC. As protein: CASSLARDRESNYGYTF.

This clone was observed once. V and J are TRBV6-2 or TRBV6-3 and TRBJ1-2; 11 bases line up with TRBD1. The CDR3 contains 14 residues. The V segment lost 5 bases and the J segment 8 bases; nucleotides outside the gene matches: 7. The germline V gene has CDR1 MNHEY and CDR2 SVGEGT. The CDR3 nucleotides are TGTGCCAGCAGTCCGGACAGGGGGCGAGGAGGCTACACCTTC. Amino acids: CASSPDRGRGGYTF.

The chain combines TRBV6-1 with TRBJ2-3; TRBD2 is a possible D gene (6 bases). V dropped 0 bases and J dropped 0 bases, with 10 bases sitting between them. The CDR3 spans 16 residues. CDR1 is MNHNS and CDR2 is SASEGT in the germline V gene. The CDR3 here is CASSEALATSTDTQYF. The CDR3 bases are TGTGCCAGCAGTGAAGCGCTAGCGACTAGCACAGATACGCAGTATTTT.

The chain carries TRBV7-9 and TRBJ1-5, with D maybe TRBD1 (6 bases). This CDR3 has 16 amino acids. Trimming took off 5 bases at V and 4 bases at J, with 18 bases between the two ends. CDR1 is SEHNR and CDR2 is FQNEAQ in the germline V gene (reference sequence). For the CDR3, the DNA is TGTGCCAGCAGCCCTCCGGCAGGGGAAATTAATCAGCCCCAGCATTTT. Protein sequence: CASSPPAGEINQPQHF.

This clone was picked up a small number of times. This rearrangement joins TRBV29-1 to TRBJ1-1; D not resolved. CDR3 length: 13 residues. Trimming took off 3 bases at V and 0 bases at J, with 8 bases between the two ends. Germline V lookup: CDR1 SQVTM, CDR2 ANQGSEA. The CDR3 DNA follows: TGCAGCGTTGAGAGGGTAATGAACACTGAAGCTTTCTTT. It is translated as CSVERVMNTEAFF.

With respect to this clone: In the same sample, other DNA sequences code for this CDR3. This chain uses TRBV7-8 with TRBJ2-7; 7 bases match TRBD2. Germline loops: CDR1 SGHVS, CDR2 FQNEAQ. The CDR3 consists of 16 residues. J lost 4 bases, V lost 5 bases, and 14 bases had no gene match. The CDR3 protein is CASSPRRLAESYEQYF. The CDR3 DNA follows: TGTGCCAGCAGCCCCAGACGACTAGCCGAATCTTACGAGCAGTACTTC. The variable domain in full, with the rest retrieved from reference TRBV7-8 and TRBJ2-7, is GAGVSQSPRYKVAKRGQDVALRCDPISGHVSLFWYQQALGQGPEFLTYFQNEAQLDKSGLPSDRFFAERPEGSVSTLKIQRTQQEDSAVYLCASSPRRLAESYEQYFGPGTRLTVT.